This is a list of T cell receptor beta chains from one sample in a study of cytomegalovirus exposure and HLA in healthy donors. Sequenced by immunoSEQ multiplex PCR; TCRdb stores in-frame clones only, minus some. The sample shows tens of thousands of clones, and approximately 15% sits with its ten largest clones. The specimen sequenced was PBMCs. Source of these receptors: a man aged 50-60 years in good health and CMV-seropositive. Both conserved end residues are part of each CDR3. The D gene is left open where the match is weak.

>-|TRBV30|TRBJ1-5
TGTGCCTGGAGACAACCGGGACAACCCAATCAGCCCCAGCATTTT
CAWRQPGQPNQPQHF
>-|TRBV14|TRBJ2-1
TGTGCCAGCAGCCAACGGACTCCAGCTACTGGCAATGAGCAGTTCTTC
CASSQRTPATGNEQFF
>TRBD1|TRBV18|TRBJ2-7
TGTGCCAGCTCACCGTCCCGGGACAGGACCGGGCAGTACTTC
CASSPSRDRTGQYF
>-|TRBV19|TRBJ2-3
TGTGCCAGTAGTATAGCGGGGGGCACAGATACGCAGTATTTT
CASSIAGGTDTQYF
>-|TRBV4-3|TRBJ1-2
TGCGCCAGCAGCCAAGGAATAGGGGAGGCTGGCTACACCTTC
CASSQGIGEAGYTF
>-|TRBV10-3|TRBJ2-5
TGTGCCATCATGGCAGGGCATGGGGAGACCCAGTACTTC
CAIMAGHGETQYF
>TRBD1|TRBV7-3|TRBJ2-7
TGTGCCAGCAGCTTAGGGACAGGGGGCTCCTACGAGCAGTACTTC
CASSLGTGGSYEQYF
>-|TRBV15|TRBJ2-5
TGTGCCACCAGCAGAGATATTAACCAAGAGACCCAGTACTTC
CATSRDINQETQYF
>TRBD1|TRBV18|TRBJ2-7
TGTGCCAGCTCACCGGGACAGGTCTACGAGCAGTACTTC
CASSPGQVYEQYF
>TRBD2|TRBV30|TRBJ2-3
TGTGCCTGGAGCAGCGGGAGGGATATATATTTT
CAWSSGRDIYF
>TRBD2|TRBV29-1|TRBJ2-3
TGCAGCGCATCGGGGGGGGATACGCAGTATTTT
CSASGGDTQYF
>TRBD2|TRBV9|TRBJ2-3
TGTGCCAGCAGCGTAGGGACTAGCGGGATAACAGATACGCAGTATTTT
CASSVGTSGITDTQYF
>TRBD2|TRBV18|TRBJ2-3
TGTGCCAGCTCAGCCACCCCCATAGCGGGAGGGCCTGGAGATACGCAGTATTTT
CASSATPIAGGPGDTQYF
>-|TRBV18|TRBJ1-1
TGTGCCAGCTCACATCCCAGGCAGCCTCTAGCTTTCTTT
CASSHPRQPLAFF
>TRBD1|TRBV11-3|TRBJ1-5
TGTGCCAGCAGCCTCACAGGGGGCCAGCCCCAGCATTTT
CASSLTGGQPQHF
>TRBD1|TRBV5-4|TRBJ1-3
TGTGCCAGCAGCTGGGACAGGGGCTCTGGAAACACCATATATTTT
CASSWDRGSGNTIYF
>TRBD1|TRBV7-2|TRBJ2-7
TGTGCCAGCAGCCCGGGGCAGGGGGCGATTTACGAGCAGTACTTC
CASSPGQGAIYEQYF
>TRBD1|TRBV7-9|TRBJ1-5
TGTGCCAGCACCTTTTGGGGACAGGGGATTCCTCAGCCCCAGCATTTT
CASTFWGQGIPQPQHF
>TRBD1|TRBV5-1|TRBJ2-2
TGCGCCAGCAGCCCGACAGGGACCTACAACACCGGGGAGCTGTTTTTT
CASSPTGTYNTGELFF
>-|TRBV7-2|TRBJ2-2
TGTGCCAGCAGCTTAGGGCTCGGAGGCACCGGGGAGCTGTTTTTT
CASSLGLGGTGELFF
>TRBD1|TRBV27|TRBJ1-1
TGTGCCAGCAGTTTACTCCGGGACAGGACACCGAACACTGAAGCTTTCTTT
CASSLLRDRTPNTEAFF
>TRBD2|TRBV11-2|TRBJ2-1
TGTGCCAGCAGCTCGGGACTAGCGGCTAATGAGCAGTTCTTC
CASSSGLAANEQFF
>TRBD2|TRBV9|TRBJ2-5
TGTGCCAGCAGCGTACGTCTAGCGGGGGGGGAGACCCAGTACTTC
CASSVRLAGGETQYF
>-|TRBV9|TRBJ1-2
TGTGCCAGCAGCGTAGAATCCCCTTCTAACTATGGCTACACCTTC
CASSVESPSNYGYTF
>-|TRBV19|TRBJ2-5
TGTGCCTGTAGTCCCCGACGAGGCCAAGAGACCCAGTACTTC
CACSPRRGQETQYF
>TRBD1|TRBV5-5|TRBJ1-1
TGTGCCAGCAGAAGACAGGGAACTCTCATGAACACTGAAGCTTTCTTT
CASRRQGTLMNTEAFF
>-|TRBV18|TRBJ2-5
TGTGCCAGCTCACCATTGACAGAGCGAGAGACCCAGTACTTC
CASSPLTERETQYF
>TRBD1|TRBV5-6|TRBJ1-1
TGTGCCAGCAGCTTCGGGACAGGTGAAGCTTTCTTT
CASSFGTGEAFF
>TRBD1|TRBV4-2|TRBJ2-1
TGTGCCAGCAGCCAACTGGGACAGGGGGATTACAATGAGCAGTTCTTC
CASSQLGQGDYNEQFF
>-|TRBV11-3|TRBJ1-1
TGTGCCAGCAGCTTAAGGGAGGGCCTGAACACTGAAGCTTTCTTT
CASSLREGLNTEAFF
>-|TRBV29-1|TRBJ2-3
TGCAGCGCCCACCCCGGACTCACAGATACGCAGTATTTT
CSAHPGLTDTQYF
>TRBD2|TRBV7-8|TRBJ2-7
TGTGCCAGCAGCCCCGGTTGGGGGGCTAGCGGGAGTTACGAGCAGTACTTC
CASSPGWGASGSYEQYF
>-|TRBV6-6|TRBJ1-6
TGTGCCAGCACCTGGGGAGGGCTGGATAATTCACCCCTCCACTTT
CASTWGGLDNSPLHF
>TRBD1|TRBV4-3|TRBJ1-5
TGCGCCAGCAGCCAAGAGACAGGGGCAGTTCAGCCCCAGCATTTT
CASSQETGAVQPQHF
>-|TRBV6-1|TRBJ2-1
TGTGCCAGCCTGGCGGGCCACTCCTACAATGAGCAGTTCTTC
CASLAGHSYNEQFF
>-|TRBV18|TRBJ2-7
TGTGCCAGCTCACCACTCTTTACAGGGAGCGAGCAGTACTTC
CASSPLFTGSEQYF
>-|TRBV6-6|TRBJ2-7
TGTGCCAGCAGGGAGTCGGACAGATCCAATTACGAGCAGTACTTC
CASRESDRSNYEQYF
>TRBD2|TRBV6-5|TRBJ2-2
TGTGCCAGCAGTTCAGCGGGAGGGCTCACCGGGGAGCTGTTTTTT
CASSSAGGLTGELFF
>TRBD1|TRBV10-3|TRBJ2-3
TGTGCCATCCGGGACAGGGAGGGGTCAGATACGCAGTATTTT
CAIRDREGSDTQYF
>-|TRBV5-5|TRBJ1-4
TGTGCCAGCAGCTTGGCCTGGCTGGCTAATGAAAAACTGTTTTTT
CASSLAWLANEKLFF
>-|TRBV2|TRBJ2-3
TGTGCCAGCAGTGTCAGACACCCGCGGGGCGCAGATACGCAGTATTTT
CASSVRHPRGADTQYF